This T cell receptor (beta chain) appears in the sequencing data of a study of blood T cell repertoires in COVID-19. Study context: The United States, Italy and Spain were the sources of the acute and convalescent COVID-19 samples. From T cells, B-cell-depleted T cells, or PBMCs came the material, which was cDNA or gDNA.

V was cut by 6 bases and J by 2 bases, with 11 bases left in between. The germline CDR1 and CDR2 sequences are SQVTM and ANQGSEA. This CDR3 comprises 14 residues. Authors' analysis steps: Estimated nucleated cell counts came from reference gene primer amplification. The assay was immunoSEQ multiplex PCR, and TCRdb's table has in-frame clones only and misses some. The DNA gave D and trimming, while V, J and clone size come from that table. The sample contains around 190,000 clones, 85% of which appear only once. The clonotype was recovered from a woman of 80 years or more with acute or convalescent COVID-19. V is TRBV29-1 and J is TRBJ2-6, with D maybe TRBD2 (6 bases). Sequenced sample: peripheral blood. CDR3 loop: CSVDTSPGANVLTF. CDR3 nucleotides: TGCAGCGTCGATACTAGCCCTGGGGCCAACGTCCTGACTTTC. The variable domain in full, completed from reference TRBV29-1 and TRBJ2-6, reads SAVISQKPSRDICQRGTSLTIQCQVDSQVTMMFWYRQQPGQSLTLIATANQGSEATYESGFVIDKFPISRPNLTFSTLTVSNMSPEDSSIYLCSVDTSPGANVLTFGAGSRLTVL.